A single sample gave rise to the 30 T cell receptor beta chains below, sequenced in a study of human T cells and chemical hapten exposure. As for time point: patch test 2, 6 weeks after DPC sensitization. The treatment denotes: therapeutic diphenylcyclopropenone sensitization with weekly scalp DPC. TCRdb redid the calling of the RACE reads with MiXCR, one entry per CDR3 protein. Here the sample spans more than 85,000 distinct CDR3 sequences, 9.2% being singletons. This specimen was whole blood, taken in connection with sensitization to the hapten diphenylcyclopropenone (DPC). The receptors shown here come from a woman aged 40 to 55 with alopecia areata. Some clones in this sample may be carry-over from other donors' samples.

This clonotype was observed a few times. The chain employs TRBV29-1 and TRBJ1-3; unclear D gene. Trimming removed 5 bases at V and 0 bases at J, with 11 bases between. Per the germline V gene, CDR1 is SQVTM and CDR2 is ANQGSEA. There are 14 residues in the CDR3. This CDR3 is CSVRHGNSGNTIYF. CDR3 DNA sequence: TGCAGCGTTAGGCACGGAAACTCTGGAAACACCATATATTTT.

For this clonotype: This sequence may be a read error, since a much larger clone differs from it by one base. The V call is TRBV6-6, the J call TRBJ1-6, with 9 bases lining up with TRBD1. V dropped 1 base and J dropped 10; count of bases not matched to a gene: 5. The CDR3 is 15 residues long. Germline lookup yields CDR1 MNHNY and CDR2 SVGAGI (reference sequence). The CDR3 reads CASSYLGTGPSPLHF. The CDR3 DNA reads as TGTGCCAGCAGTTACTTGGGGACAGGGCCCTCACCCCTCCACTTT.

This clonotype appeared a few times. The chain carries TRBV6-4 and TRBJ2-7, with TRBD1 matching over 7 bases. There are 12 residues in the CDR3. Unmatched junction bases numbered 2, after V lost 8 bases and J lost 1 base. Germline CDR1 reads MRHNA; CDR2 reads SNTAGT. The CDR3 loop is CASWDRSYEQYF. DNA for the CDR3: TGTGCCAGCTGGGACAGATCCTACGAGCAGTACTTC.

The J gene is TRBJ1-3, the V gene TRBV20-1; 7 bases fit TRBD1. CDR1 and CDR2 from the germline V gene are DFQATT and SNEGSKA (reference sequence). This CDR3 is built from 14 residues. V lost 3 bases and J lost 3; bases outside the gene matches: 5. CDR3 amino acids: CSASRGGSGNTIYF. The CDR3 DNA is TGCAGTGCTAGCCGAGGGGGCAGTGGAAACACCATATATTTT.

The V call is TRBV7-6, the J call TRBJ2-5; 12 nucleotides align to TRBD2. This CDR3 has 16 amino acids. With V trimmed by 4 bases and J by 3 bases, 6 bases remained unmatched. The germline CDR1 and CDR2 sequences are SGHVS and FNYEAQ. As DNA, the CDR3 is TGTGCCAGCAGCTCGCTAGCGGGGGGGCCGGAAGAGACCCAGTACTTC. It yields the protein CASSSLAGGPEETQYF.

This chain uses TRBV6-2 or TRBV6-3 with TRBJ1-1, with 7 bases lining up with TRBD1. The CDR3 spans 15 residues. Germline V lookup: CDR1 MNHEY, CDR2 SVGEGT. With 6 bases clipped from V and 5 bases from J, the junction kept 12 bases outside the gene matches. CDR3 amino acids: CASRPSVRGFTEAFF. The CDR3 DNA reads TGTGCCAGCAGGCCCTCCGTCAGGGGGTTTACTGAAGCTTTCTTT.

This clonotype was counted many times. The rearrangement joins TRBV7-2 to TRBJ1-1; D is perhaps TRBD1 (6 bases). Germline loops: CDR1 SGHTA, CDR2 FQGNSA. The CDR3 is 13 residues long. V dropped 5 bases and J dropped 7 bases, with 14 bases sitting between them. CDR3 nucleotide sequence: TGTGCCAGCAGCCTAGGACAGAGGGTTGAAGCTTTCTTT. Its translation is CASSLGQRVEAFF.

J is TRBJ2-5 and V is TRBV29-1; tentatively, D is TRBD2 (5 bases). The V gene's germline CDR1 is SQVTM and CDR2 ANQGSEA. With 6 bases removed from V and 4 bases from J, the gap between germline ends came to 18 bases. The CDR3 has 14 residues. This CDR3 is CSVARRAEGETQYF. CDR3 sequence (DNA): TGCAGCGTCGCAAGGCGGGCCGAGGGAGAGACCCAGTACTTC.

This clonotype was counted ten times or more. Written as DNA, the CDR3 is TGCGCCAGCAGCCAAGAAGTAGGGGCTGGAGGGTTTCAGCCCCAGCATTTT. Translating it yields CASSQEVGAGGFQPQHF. V is TRBV4-3 and J is TRBJ1-5, with D possibly TRBD1 on 5 matching bases. CDR1 and CDR2 from the germline V gene are LGHNA and YSLEER. V lost 0 bases to trimming and J lost 6 bases, with 18 bases between them. The CDR3 spans 17 residues.

Only a few counts were recorded for this clonotype. This sequence joins TRBV6-2 or TRBV6-3 and TRBJ2-7; D might be TRBD1 (5 bases). The germline V gene has CDR1 MNHEY and CDR2 SVGEGT. V dropped 4 bases and J dropped 4 bases, with 11 bases sitting between them. The CDR3 has 13 amino acids. As DNA, the CDR3 is TGTGCCAGCAGTTTTCTCCAGGGATACGAGCAGTACTTC. It codes for CASSFLQGYEQYF.

This clonotype came up a few times. The V gene is TRBV6-1, the J gene TRBJ2-7; D possibly corresponds to TRBD2 (5 bases). Germline CDR1 reads MNHNS; CDR2 reads SASEGT. V lost 2 bases and J 0 bases, leaving 11 bases between the germline ends. The CDR3 has 15 residues. DNA for the CDR3: TGTGCCAGCAGTGAACGAGGGTCCTTCTCCTACGAGCAGTACTTC. Protein sequence: CASSERGSFSYEQYF.

The chain carries TRBV7-7 and TRBJ2-2; 8 bases line up with TRBD1. Germline V CDR1 and CDR2: SSHAT, FNYEAQ (reference sequence). This CDR3 region has 17 residues. Trimming at V came to 5 bases and at J to 7 bases, leaving 15 bases not matched to a gene. In nucleotides, the CDR3 is TGTGCCAGCAGCCGGACCGGGACAGGCTCCAAGAGCGGGGAGCTGTTTTTT. It specifies CASSRTGTGSKSGELFF.

V usage is TRBV29-1 and J usage is TRBJ2-2, with D perhaps matching TRBD2 (5 bases). The germline gives CDR1 SQVTM, CDR2 ANQGSEA. The V end was cut by 7 bases, the J end by 7 bases, with 13 bases between. The CDR3 spans 12 residues. The CDR3 DNA reads TGCAGCGCTGGGCAGCGGAACGGGGAGCTGTTTTTT. Its protein is CSAGQRNGELFF.

This clonotype came up many times. The gene calls are TRBV7-8 and TRBJ2-5; 7 bases agree with TRBD1. Trimming at V came to 1 base and at J to 1 base, leaving 3 bases not matched to a gene. Germline V CDR1 and CDR2: SGHVS, FQNEAQ. This CDR3 comprises 15 residues. CDR3 DNA sequence: TGTGCCAGCAGCTTAGAACAGGGGCTCCAAGAGACCCAGTACTTC. Protein: CASSLEQGLQETQYF.

V gene TRBV29-1 combines with J gene TRBJ1-4; unclear D gene. This CDR3 spans 12 amino acids. The germline gives CDR1 SQVTM, CDR2 ANQGSEA. The ends were cut back, 7 bases at V and 4 bases at J, with 10 bases in the middle. The CDR3: CSGYSDNEKLFF. CDR3 bases: TGCAGCGGATACTCCGATAATGAAAAACTGTTTTTT.

This clonotype was seen repeatedly, ten times or more. The V and J genes are TRBV5-4 and TRBJ2-1, with D maybe TRBD1 (5 bases). Trimming removed 2 bases from V and 7 bases from J, with 10 bases in between. This CDR3 has 13 amino acids. Germline V gene lookup returns CDR1 SGHNT and CDR2 YYREEE (reference sequence). For the CDR3, the DNA is TGTGCCAGCAGCTTACAGGTAGAGAATGAGCAGTTCTTC. Protein: CASSLQVENEQFF.

This clonotype was detected a few times. The genes are TRBV25-1 and TRBJ2-2, with D perhaps TRBD1 or TRBD2 (6 bases each). The CDR3 is 16 amino acids. Trimming removed 2 bases at V and 1 base at J, with 11 bases between. Germline V gene sequence: CDR1 MGHDK, CDR2 SYGVNS. CDR3 in amino acids: CASSEVGGRNTGELFF. The CDR3 DNA is TGTGCCAGCAGTGAAGTTGGGGGGCGGAACACCGGGGAGCTGTTTTTT.

This clonotype has a handful of counts. The chain couples TRBV7-2 to TRBJ2-2; D is unresolved. V lost 5 bases, J lost 6 bases, and 10 bases lay in between. There are 13 residues in the CDR3. Germline V lookup: CDR1 SGHTA, CDR2 FQGNSA. CDR3 bases: TGTGCCAGCAGCGAGACGCAGTCCGGGGAGCTGTTTTTT. It yields the protein CASSETQSGELFF.

This chain joins TRBV10-3 and TRBJ2-3, with no clear D. V lost 0 bases and J 1 base, leaving 8 bases between the germline ends. The CDR3 is 15 amino acids. Germline assignment: CDR1 ENHRY and CDR2 SYGVKD. In DNA, the CDR3 is TGTGCCATCAGTGAGTCGACGAGCGGCACAGATACGCAGTATTTT. Residues: CAISESTSGTDTQYF.

The table lists this clonotype with a few counts. The DNA for the CDR3 is TGTGCCAGCAGTGAAGGGTATCCCTCCTACAATGAGCAGTTCTTC. This gives the protein CASSEGYPSYNEQFF. This chain links TRBV25-1 with TRBJ2-1; no firm D call. Trimming removed 2 bases at V and 0 bases at J, with 8 bases between. The CDR3 is made up of 15 amino acids. Per the germline V gene, CDR1 is MGHDK and CDR2 is SYGVNS.

The table lists this clonotype with many counts. One end of the junction varies from germline; a read error may be responsible. The gene calls are TRBV4-2 and TRBJ1-6; D possibly corresponds to TRBD1 (5 bases). The CDR3 consists of 13 residues. In germline, CDR1 is LGHNA, CDR2 YNFKEQ. As DNA, the CDR3 is TGTGCCAGCAGCCAGGAGTTGACAGACCCCAGCTACTTT. This translates into CASSQELTDPSYF.

Many counts were recorded for this clonotype. This chain joins TRBV2 and TRBJ2-1; D assignment may be TRBD1 or TRBD2 (7 bases each). The CDR3 length is 14 residues. The V gene lost 7 bases and the J gene lost 9 bases, with 19 bases spanning the gap. CDR1 is SNHLY, CDR2 FYNNEI, per germline. The CDR3 DNA reads as TGTGCCAGCACCCTTACCACCAGGGGGGGTGAGCAGTTCTTC. Translating gives CASTLTTRGGEQFF.

The genes are TRBV12-3 or TRBV12-4 and TRBJ1-2; a weak D match, TRBD1 (5 bases). V was cut by 5 bases and J by 6 bases, with 16 bases left in between. The CDR3 is 14 amino acids. CDR3 loop: CASSRGAHWDGYTF. Written as DNA, the CDR3 is TGTGCCAGCAGTCGGGGCGCCCATTGGGATGGCTACACCTTC.

This clonotype was detected many times. The chain uses TRBV5-1 and TRBJ1-1; a weak D match, TRBD1 (6 bases). The V gene lost 2 bases and the J gene lost 2 bases, with 10 bases spanning the gap. Germline CDR1 is SGHRS and CDR2 is YFSETQ. The CDR3 sequence is 14 residues long. The CDR3 loop reads CASSLGGTNTEAFF. The CDR3 bases are TGCGCCAGCAGCTTAGGGGGGACAAACACTGAAGCTTTCTTT.

This clonotype was seen many times. The chain is built from TRBV7-9 and TRBJ2-5, with TRBD1 as a possible D gene (6 bases). Germline V gene lookup returns CDR1 SEHNR and CDR2 FQNEAQ (reference sequence). The V end was cut by 5 bases, the J end by 2 bases, with 18 bases between. This CDR3 spans 16 amino acids. The CDR3 DNA sequence: TGTGCCAGCAGCCCGCCGGGGCAGGGGAAACAAGAGACCCAGTACTTC. This encodes CASSPPGQGKQETQYF.

This clonotype was observed many times. The chain uses TRBV6-1 and TRBJ2-2, with D maybe TRBD2 (6 bases). Per germline, CDR1 MNHNS and CDR2 SASEGT. Trimming took off 1 base at V and 4 bases at J, with 7 bases between the two ends. The CDR3 loop spans 14 amino acids. The CDR3 reads CASSEVGGTGELFF. The CDR3 nucleotides are TGTGCCAGCAGTGAAGTGGGGGGCACCGGGGAGCTGTTTTTT.

The V gene is TRBV5-6, the J gene TRBJ2-2, with D perhaps matching TRBD1 (6 bases). The CDR3 covers 16 residues. The V end was cut by 0 bases, the J end by 4 bases, with 13 bases between. Looked up from germline, CDR1 is SGHDT and CDR2 is YYEEEE. The CDR3 sequence is CASSLVLGASTGELFF. The CDR3 DNA follows: TGTGCCAGCAGCTTGGTGTTGGGGGCGAGCACCGGGGAGCTGTTTTTT.

This chain uses TRBV28 with TRBJ2-3, with TRBD1 as a possible D gene (5 bases). V was cut by 3 bases and J by 0 bases, with 10 bases left in between. This CDR3 region has 15 residues. From germline, CDR1 is MDHEN and CDR2 SYDVKM. The CDR3 sequence: CASSFDSVSTDTQYF. In DNA, the CDR3 is TGTGCCAGCAGTTTCGACAGCGTCAGCACAGATACGCAGTATTTT.

This rearrangement joins TRBV6-2 or TRBV6-3 to TRBJ1-5; 10 nucleotides align to TRBD1. The CDR3 is 16 amino acids. The germline V gene encodes CDR1 MNHEY and CDR2 SVGEGT. Trimming at V came to 6 bases and at J to 5 bases, leaving 10 bases not matched to a gene. In DNA, the CDR3 is TGTGCCAGCAGACGGGGACAGGGGAGGATCGATCAGCCCCAGCATTTT. Residues: CASRRGQGRIDQPQHF.

Many counts were recorded for this clonotype. The V call is TRBV4-3, the J call TRBJ2-3; TRBD2 matches at 9 bases. V shed 1 base, J shed 8 bases, and the junction held 13 bases outside the gene matches. The CDR3 extends over 17 amino acids. CDR1 and CDR2 from the germline V gene are LGHNA and YSLEER. CDR3 in amino acids: CASSQGWAGGELATQYF. DNA for the CDR3: TGCGCCAGCAGCCAAGGCTGGGCGGGGGGGGAACTCGCTACGCAGTATTTT.